This T cell receptor beta chain was identified during a study of shared clonotypes between healthy human individuals. Notes on the study in general: Clonotype sharing across several donors was observed for 5% to 6.5% of naive CD4 clonotypes.

This clone occurred a few times. Antigen unknown. Assay: immunoSEQ multiplex PCR; the TCRdb copy retains only in-frame clones and omits some. The top ten hold roughly 1.4% of the sample, which has some 1 million clones, around 76% seen once. The ends lost 5 bases at V and 2 bases at J; junction bases unmatched: 11. This CDR3 comprises 15 residues. The germline gives CDR1 GTSNPN, CDR2 SVGIG (reference sequence). Only Caucasian adults living in Nashville, Tennessee served as donors. The clonotype was recovered from a man between 18 and 35 years old in good health. This rearrangement joins TRBV30 to TRBJ2-7, with 8 bases identical to TRBD2. Sequencing was carried out using memory CD4+ T cells sorted from blood. Noted subset: CD45RA-negative fraction. The CDR3 nucleotides read TGTGCCTGGTCGGGAGGGGACACTAGGGCCTACGAGCAGTACTTC. Its protein product is CAWSGGDTRAYEQYF. The entire variable domain, with the rest obtained from reference TRBV30 and TRBJ2-7, is as follows: SQTIHQWPATLVQPVGSPLSLECTVEGTSNPNLYWYRQAAGRGLQLLFYSVGIGQISSEVPQNLSASRPQDRQFILSSKKLLLSDSGFYLCAWSGGDTRAYEQYFGPGTRLTVT.